This TCR beta chain was retrieved from a study of blood T cells in healthy people across ages. About the study: In model experiments, template switching was able to capture about one barcoded beta molecule for every two T cells that were present.

Every participating donor contributed about 10 milliliters of peripheral blood through a draw. Isolated PBMCs totaled at least 6 million in each sample. Sample-barcoded 5' priming and a J-beta primer mix drove a second PCR of roughly 7 to 11 cycles. Each sample yielded at least 2.5 million CDR3-containing paired-end reads. TCRdb analysed the 5' RACE reads with MiXCR anew, one entry per CDR3 protein. Of about 380,000 distinct CDR3 sequences in the sample, approximately 47% were seen once. The source material was blood. This receptor was taken from a man aged 60-69 years in good health.

CDR3 in amino acids: CASSRTANQPQHF. The CDR3 DNA reads as TGTGCCAGCAGTCGGACGGCTAATCAGCCCCAGCATTTT. This sequence joins TRBV4-2 and TRBJ1-5, with D hard to call. Trimming removed 6 bases from V and 4 bases from J, with 10 bases in between. Germline-derived CDR1 and CDR2 are LGHNA and YNFKEQ. The CDR3 runs 13 residues.